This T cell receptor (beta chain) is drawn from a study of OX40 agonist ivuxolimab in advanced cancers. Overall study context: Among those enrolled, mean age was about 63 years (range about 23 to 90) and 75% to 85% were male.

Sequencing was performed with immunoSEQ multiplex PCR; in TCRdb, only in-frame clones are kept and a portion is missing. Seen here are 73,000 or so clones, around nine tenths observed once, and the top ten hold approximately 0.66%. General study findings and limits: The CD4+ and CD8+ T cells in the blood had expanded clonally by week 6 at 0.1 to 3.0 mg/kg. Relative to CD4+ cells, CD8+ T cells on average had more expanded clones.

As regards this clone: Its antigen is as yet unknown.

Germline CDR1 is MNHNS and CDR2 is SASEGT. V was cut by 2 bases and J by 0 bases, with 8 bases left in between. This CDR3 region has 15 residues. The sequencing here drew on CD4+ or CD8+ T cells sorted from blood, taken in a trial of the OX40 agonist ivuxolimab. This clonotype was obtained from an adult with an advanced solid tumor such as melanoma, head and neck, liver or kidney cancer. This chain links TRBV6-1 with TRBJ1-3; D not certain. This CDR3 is CASSETVGSGNTIYF. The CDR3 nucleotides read TGTGCCAGCAGTGAAACGGTAGGCTCTGGAAACACCATATATTTT.